Following are 6 T cell receptor beta chains from one sample sequenced in a study of T-cell memory formation after mild COVID-19. TCRdb re-analysed the 5' RACE reads in MiXCR, keeping a single row per CDR3 protein. The sample lists 170,000 or so distinct CDR3 sequences; roughly a fifth were seen once. Sequencing was carried out using PBMCs or a T cell subset sorted from them (not recorded which). These receptors were taken from an adult woman who had mild COVID-19 (a few samples of this study predate the infection). Cell type and time point are not known.

This clonotype has a handful of counts. The gene calls are TRBV12-3 or TRBV12-4 and TRBJ2-3; D is unresolved. V was trimmed by 5 bases and J by 2 bases, leaving 5 bases between them. The CDR3 runs to 12 residues. CDR3 nucleotides: TGTGCCAGCAGTGGCGACACAGATACGCAGTATTTT. Translated, it gives CASSGDTDTQYF.

The V call is TRBV11-1, the J call TRBJ2-5; a possible D gene is TRBD1 (6 bases). Trimming left V 2 bases short and J 2 bases short, with 12 bases between. Germline lookup yields CDR1 SGHAT and CDR2 FQDESV (reference sequence). The CDR3 length is 15 residues. CDR3 sequence (DNA): TGTGCCAGCAGCTTATCGACAGGCCGACAAGAGACCCAGTACTTC. This translates into CASSLSTGRQETQYF.

The chain links TRBV19 to TRBJ2-7; the match to TRBD2 covers 7 bases. The CDR3 loop spans 12 amino acids. V gave up 4 bases and J gave up 6 bases; unmatched junction bases: 3. Per germline, CDR1 LNHDA and CDR2 SQIVND (reference sequence). This CDR3 reads CASSTAGTEQYF. In DNA form, the CDR3 reads TGTGCCAGTAGTACAGCGGGGACCGAGCAGTACTTC.

A few counts support this clonotype. The chain employs TRBV7-6 and TRBJ2-7; D remains ambiguous. Trimming removed 5 bases from V and 0 bases from J, with 20 bases in between. The CDR3 spans 17 residues. Germline CDR1 SGHVS, CDR2 FNYEAQ. The CDR3 DNA is TGTGCCAGCAGCGGGTCCTTTATCCCTACGAGCTCCTACGAGCAGTACTTC. Its translation: CASSGSFIPTSSYEQYF. Together with reference TRBV7-6 and TRBJ2-7, the CDR3 gives the full variable domain: GAGVSQSPRYKVTKRGQDVALRCDPISGHVSLYWYRQALGQGPEFLTYFNYEAQQDKSGLPNDRFSAERPEGSISTLTIQRTEQRDSAMYRCASSGSFIPTSSYEQYFGPGTRLTVT.

The chain combines TRBV9 with TRBJ2-3; D possibly corresponds to TRBD1 (5 bases). The CDR3 loop spans 14 amino acids. Per germline, CDR1 SGDLS and CDR2 YYNGEE. Trimming took 4 bases from V and 2 from J, leaving 11 bases between them. CDR3 loop: CASSPAGSTDTQYF. The CDR3 DNA reads TGTGCCAGCAGCCCGGCAGGGTCCACAGATACGCAGTATTTT.

The gene calls are TRBV12-3 or TRBV12-4 and TRBJ2-2, with TRBD1 identical over 9 bases. The CDR3 contains 17 residues. Losses at the gene ends were 0 bases for V and 1 base for J; bases not matched to a gene: 3. The CDR3, as DNA: TGTGCCAGCAGTTTAGCTCCGGGACAGGGGAACACCGGGGAGCTGTTTTTT. Translating it yields CASSLAPGQGNTGELFF.